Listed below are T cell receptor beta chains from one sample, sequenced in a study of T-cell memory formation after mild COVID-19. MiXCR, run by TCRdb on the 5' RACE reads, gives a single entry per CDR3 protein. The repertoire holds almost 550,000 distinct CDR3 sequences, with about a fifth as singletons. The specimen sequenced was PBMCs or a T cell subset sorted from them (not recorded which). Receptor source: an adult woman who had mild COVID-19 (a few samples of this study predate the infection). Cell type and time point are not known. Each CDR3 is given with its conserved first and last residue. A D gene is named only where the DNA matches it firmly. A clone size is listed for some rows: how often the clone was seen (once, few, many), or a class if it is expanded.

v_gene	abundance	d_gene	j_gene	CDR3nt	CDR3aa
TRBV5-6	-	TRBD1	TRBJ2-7	TGTGCCAGCAGCGTAAGGACAGGGGCGACAGGCGAGCAGTACTTC	CASSVRTGATGEQYF
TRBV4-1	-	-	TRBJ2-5	TGCGCCAGCAGCCCCAACCGGGCCCGGGGGGAGACCCAGTACTTC	CASSPNRARGETQYF
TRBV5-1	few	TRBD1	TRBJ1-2	TGCGCCAGCAGCTTGGCGGGACAGGGGATAGGAGAATATGGCTACACCTTC	CASSLAGQGIGEYGYTF
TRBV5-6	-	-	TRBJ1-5	TGTGCCAGCAGCACCGGAATTAGCAATCAGCCCCAGCATTTT	CASSTGISNQPQHF
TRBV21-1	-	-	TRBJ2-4	TGTGCCAGCAGCAGGGTGAAGGGGGCAGACATTCAGTACTTC	CASSRVKGADIQYF
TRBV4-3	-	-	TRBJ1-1	TGCGCCAGCAGCCAAGGATTGTCGGACGAAGCTTTCTTT	CASSQGLSDEAFF
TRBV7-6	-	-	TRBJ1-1	TGTGCCAGCAGCCCTATCCAACACAACACTGAAGCTTTCTTT	CASSPIQHNTEAFF
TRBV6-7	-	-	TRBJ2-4	TGTGCCAGCTCGTGGGAACTCGAACCGATAGCCAAAAACATTCAGTACTTC	CASSWELEPIAKNIQYF
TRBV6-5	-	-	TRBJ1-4	TGTGCCAGCAGTTACCGGGGAGAGGATGAAAAACTGTTTTTT	CASSYRGEDEKLFF
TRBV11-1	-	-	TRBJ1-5	TGTGCCAGCAGCCCAACCGTAGATCAGCCCCAGCATTTT	CASSPTVDQPQHF
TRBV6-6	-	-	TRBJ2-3	TGTGCCAGCAATCCACGAGGATGGTATATGGGGGGCGCGGATACGCAGTATTTT	CASNPRGWYMGGADTQYF
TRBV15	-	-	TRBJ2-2	TGTGCCACCAGCATCTCAGGGGACACCGGGGAGCTGTTTTTT	CATSISGDTGELFF
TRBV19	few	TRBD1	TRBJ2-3	TGTGCCAGTAGTATTACAGGGGGTGGGGGCACAGATACGCAGTATTTT	CASSITGGGGTDTQYF
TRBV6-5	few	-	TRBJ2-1	TGTGCCAGCAGTTCGTTAGGGCGGGACTTAAACAATGAGCAGTTCTTC	CASSSLGRDLNNEQFF
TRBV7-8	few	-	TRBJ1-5	TGTGCCAGCAGCCGGAGCGGAGGGGTCGGGGAGCCCCAGCATTTT	CASSRSGGVGEPQHF
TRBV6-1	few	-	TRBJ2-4	TGTGCCAGCAGTGAAGCTCTAGGCCTTCAGTACTTC	CASSEALGLQYF
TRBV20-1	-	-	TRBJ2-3	TGCAGTGCCCCACCCGGACCCACAGATACGCAGTATTTT	CSAPPGPTDTQYF
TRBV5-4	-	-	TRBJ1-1	TGTGCCAGCAGCTCTGGGAGGGGCTCGGTCACTGAAGCTTTCTTT	CASSSGRGSVTEAFF
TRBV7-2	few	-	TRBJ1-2	TGTGCCAGCAGCTTACTTCTGGGGGTGCCCAACTATGGCTACACCTTC	CASSLLLGVPNYGYTF
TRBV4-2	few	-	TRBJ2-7	TGTGCCAGCAGCCGCCTTGACTCCTCCCTGGAGCAGTACTTC	CASSRLDSSLEQYF
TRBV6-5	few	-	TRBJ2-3	TGTGCCAGCAGTTACTCCTGGGCGCGCACAGATACGCAGTATTTT	CASSYSWARTDTQYF
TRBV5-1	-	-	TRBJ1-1	TGCGCCAGCAGCTTGGCCGGGCATTTAAACACTGAAGCTTTCTTT	CASSLAGHLNTEAFF
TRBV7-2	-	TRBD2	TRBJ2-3	TGTGCCAGCAGCTTAGACCTGGGACTAGCGGGCCGAGATACGCAGTATTTT	CASSLDLGLAGRDTQYF
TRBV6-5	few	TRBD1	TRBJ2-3	TGTGCCAGCAGCGTGACCGGACAGGGAACAGATACGCAGTATTTT	CASSVTGQGTDTQYF
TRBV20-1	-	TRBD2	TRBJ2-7	TGCAGTGCTAGAAGTAGCGGGACCTTTGAGTACTTC	CSARSSGTFEYF